The subject of this entry is one TCR beta chain. It has no known antigen specificity. No base-level quality is on record; no much larger clone is a single base apart. This entry comes from a study of cytomegalovirus exposure and HLA in healthy donors (dated by TCRdb to about 2017). About the investigation overall: The 666 repertoires of the first cohort and the 120 validation repertoires were produced on the same platform, according to a later analysis. The study was designed to test whether signatures of past pathogen exposure could be identified by cataloging public T cell receptors. In addition to the first cohort of 666 subjects, a separate validation cohort of 100 to 150 different subjects was used. High-throughput TCR immunosequencing, statistical association of individual TCRs with disease status, and machine learning were combined to predict cytomegalovirus infection status.

The research as a whole found: In the study, around 150 TCR beta chains were listed as associated with cytomegalovirus. Three of the identified cytomegalovirus-associated TCR beta chains were confirmed in vitro to be specific for cytomegalovirus antigens. The classifier was reported to diagnose cytomegalovirus status with high specificity and sensitivity in both the original and validation cohorts. While some public TCRs were present in many individuals, most TCR sequences turned up only very rarely across donors. In a later analysis, TCRs clustered in the first cohort were found to also tend to co-occur in the roughly 120 validation repertoires, with approximately 95% of cluster scores above 0. According to the authors, the approach could potentially be generalized to other disease states and immunological phenotypes. All 110 or so repertoires were used to score co-occurrence in the validation cohort in a later analysis, because that analysis had no HLA typing for the cohort.

The method was the immunoSEQ multiplex PCR assay. In the original analysis: To diagnose cytomegalovirus status from the catalog of TCR beta chain sequences, a statistical classification framework was built. TCRdb re-hosts the immuneACCESS table, in-frame sequences only. Its copies lack some clones; in the studies checked, an unresolved V gene accounts for under half of them, and the cause for the rest is not known. D and trimming come from the DNA, and the V and J calls and clone size come from that table. This sample gives around 250,000 clones in total; around 90% of them show up just once. The top ten constitute under 0.45% of the sample. The donors were included in the validation cohort of around 120 subjects, a group kept apart from the roughly 610-subject first cohort. Including cysteine and phenylalanine, the CDR3 has 19 amino acids. Only the CDR3 region is kept as DNA, spanning 57 bases read in frame from base 1. After removal of 7 bases from V and 1 base from J, the junction retains 18 bases not matched to a gene. From the germline V gene, CDR1 is SNHLY and CDR2 is FYNNEI.

The receptor comes from a woman aged 18-29 years in good health and CMV-seronegative. The sample comprised PBMCs. In this chain, TRBV2 is recombined with TRBJ2-3, with 9 bases in between that match TRBD2. The sequenced DNA: TGTGCCAGCATCGAAGGGTTGCGGGGGGGCAGATTTGGCACAGATACGCAGTATTTT. Its protein is CASIEGLRGGRFGTDTQYF. Extended through the reference TRBV2 and TRBJ2-3 proteins, this CDR3 yields the full variable domain: EPEVTQTPSHQVTQMGQEVILRCVPISNHLYFYWYRQILGQKVEFLVSFYNNEISEKSEIFDDQFSVERPDGSNFTLKIRSTKLEDSAMYFCASIEGLRGGRFGTDTQYFGPGTRLTVL.